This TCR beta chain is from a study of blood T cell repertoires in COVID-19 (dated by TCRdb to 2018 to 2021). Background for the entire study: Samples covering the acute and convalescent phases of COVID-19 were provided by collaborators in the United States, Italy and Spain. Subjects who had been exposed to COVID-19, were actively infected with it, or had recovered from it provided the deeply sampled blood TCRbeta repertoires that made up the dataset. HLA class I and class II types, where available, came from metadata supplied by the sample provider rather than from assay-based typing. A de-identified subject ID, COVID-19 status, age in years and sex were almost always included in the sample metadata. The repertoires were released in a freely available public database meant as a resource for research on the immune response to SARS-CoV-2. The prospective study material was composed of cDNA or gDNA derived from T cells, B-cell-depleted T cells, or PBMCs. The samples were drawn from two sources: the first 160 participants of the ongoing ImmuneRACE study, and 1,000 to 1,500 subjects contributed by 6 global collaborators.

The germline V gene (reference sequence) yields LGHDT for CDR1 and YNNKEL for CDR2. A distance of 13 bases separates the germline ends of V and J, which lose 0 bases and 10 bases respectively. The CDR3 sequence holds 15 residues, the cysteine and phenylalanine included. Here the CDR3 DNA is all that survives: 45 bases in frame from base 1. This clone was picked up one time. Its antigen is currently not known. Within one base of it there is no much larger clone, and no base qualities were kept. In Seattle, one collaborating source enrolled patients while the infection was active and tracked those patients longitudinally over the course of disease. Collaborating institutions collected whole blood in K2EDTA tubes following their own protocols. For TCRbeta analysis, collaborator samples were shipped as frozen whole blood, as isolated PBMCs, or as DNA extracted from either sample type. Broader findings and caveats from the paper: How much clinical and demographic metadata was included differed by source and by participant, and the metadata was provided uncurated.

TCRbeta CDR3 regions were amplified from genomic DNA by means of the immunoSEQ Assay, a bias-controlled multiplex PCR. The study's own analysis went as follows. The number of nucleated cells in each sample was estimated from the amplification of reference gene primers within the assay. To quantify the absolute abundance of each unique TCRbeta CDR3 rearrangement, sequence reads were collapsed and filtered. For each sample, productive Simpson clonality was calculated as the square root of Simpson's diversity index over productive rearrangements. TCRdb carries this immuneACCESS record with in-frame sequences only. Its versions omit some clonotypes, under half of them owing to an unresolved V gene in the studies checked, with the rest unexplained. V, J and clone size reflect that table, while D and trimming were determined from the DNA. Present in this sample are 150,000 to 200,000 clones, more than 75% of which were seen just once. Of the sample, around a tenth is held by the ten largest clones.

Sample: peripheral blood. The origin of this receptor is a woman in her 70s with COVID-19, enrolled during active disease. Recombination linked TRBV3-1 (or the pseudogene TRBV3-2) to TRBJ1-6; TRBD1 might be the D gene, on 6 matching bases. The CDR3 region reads CASSQDRGVGSPLHF. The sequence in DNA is TGTGCCAGCAGCCAAGACAGGGGTGTAGGGTCACCCCTCCACTTT.